Included here is one T cell receptor beta chain sequence, with context. Its antigen is not identified. This specimen comes from a study of cytomegalovirus exposure and HLA in healthy donors. Across the study: Among approximately 390 genotyped donors, approximately 80% fell in the Caucasian-associated ancestry cluster.

Germline V gene data show CDR1 as GTSNPN and CDR2 as SVGIG (reference sequence). V was trimmed by 5 bases and J by 0 bases, leaving 20 bases between them. The CDR3 is 17 residues long. Broader study findings: The authors confirmed in vitro that three CMV-associated chains were specific for CMV antigens. Accurate predictions that matched the HLA-A and HLA-B alleles of most subjects were reportedly made from TCR beta sequences.

The PCR contained 60 Vbeta and 13 Jbeta primers. Assay: immunoSEQ multiplex PCR; the TCRdb copy retains only in-frame clones and omits some. The sample lists 93,000 or so clones, around three quarters seen once, with under 13% in the top ten. Sequenced input: PBMCs. The genes are TRBV30 and TRBJ1-5; tentative D call: TRBD1 (6 bases). This sequence was found in a woman under 30 in good health and CMV-seropositive. This chain's CDR3 is CAWSRTDSLYSNQPQHF. The CDR3 DNA reads as TGTGCCTGGTCAAGGACAGATTCATTGTATAGCAATCAGCCCCAGCATTTT.